This T cell receptor beta chain derives from a study of blood T cell repertoires in COVID-19 (dated by TCRdb to about 2020). For context, the study as a whole: Collaborator samples came from the United States, Italy and Spain and covered acute and convalescent phases of COVID-19. HLA class I and class II types, where available, came from metadata supplied by the sample provider rather than from assay-based typing. The prospective study material was composed of cDNA or gDNA derived from T cells, B-cell-depleted T cells, or PBMCs. A de-identified subject ID, COVID-19 status, age in years and sex were almost always included in the sample metadata. Subjects who had been exposed to COVID-19, were actively infected with it, or had recovered from it provided the deeply sampled blood TCRbeta repertoires that made up the dataset. The samples were drawn from two sources: the first 160 participants of the ongoing ImmuneRACE study, and 1,200 or so subjects contributed by 6 global collaborators. The repertoires were released in a freely available public database intended as a resource for research on the immune response to SARS-CoV-2. The research as a whole found: How much clinical and demographic metadata was included differed by source and by participant, and the metadata was provided uncurated.

TCRbeta CDR3 regions were amplified from genomic DNA by means of the immunoSEQ Assay, a bias-controlled multiplex PCR. The study's processing was this. Within the assay, amplification of reference gene primers was used to estimate how many nucleated cells each sample contained. To quantify the absolute abundance of each unique TCRbeta CDR3 rearrangement, sequence reads were collapsed and filtered. Productive Simpson clonality was computed per sample as the square root of Simpson's diversity index over productive rearrangements. Sourced from immuneACCESS, this table was stored by TCRdb with only in-frame sequences that have V and J called. A share of the clones is absent; for the studies checked, an unresolved V gene accounts for under half, and the remainder has no known explanation. The V and J calls and clone size come from that table; D and trimming were worked out from the DNA. This sample holds more than 300,000 clones; 91% were observed only once. 0.8% to 0.9% of the sample goes to the ten largest clones.

From its cysteine to its phenylalanine, the CDR3 spans 11 amino acids. Only the CDR3 portion is preserved as DNA: 33 bases, with reading frame beginning at the first base. Trimming costs V 5 bases and J 7 bases, and their ends lie 9 bases apart. CDR1 and CDR2, looked up from the germline V gene, are MNHEY and SVGEGT. Enrolling through a virtual design, the prospective study's participants ranged in age from roughly 18 to 100 years and lived across more than 20 United States geographic areas. In the prospective study, cohorts were assigned on the basis of participant-reported clinical history obtained from a screening survey and a study questionnaire. Exposed participants had been in contact with someone with a PCR-confirmed or clinician-diagnosed COVID-19 case within 2 weeks of study entry. In the prospective study, whole blood, serum and a nasopharyngeal or oropharyngeal swab were collected from each participant by mobile phlebotomists. Participants in the prospective study had the option to provide additional blood draws and questionnaires over a roughly 2-month period. Blood samples from the prospective study were shipped frozen or at room temperature prior to DNA extraction.

Concerning this clone itself: Its antigen target is currently unknown. Within one base of it there is no much larger clone, and no base qualities were kept.

The V and J genes are TRBV6-2 or TRBV6-3 and TRBJ2-7, with the D gene not clear enough to name. Input material: PBMCs or T cells enriched from blood (not recorded which). This clonotype was obtained from a woman in her thirties or forties who had been exposed to COVID-19. The CDR3 loop reads CASSTLREQYF. The nucleotides are TGTGCCAGCAGTACCCTGAGAGAGCAGTACTTC.